These 28 T cell receptor beta chains share one sample of origin, sequenced in a study of T cell clonality in common variable immunodeficiency (dated by TCRdb to the mid-2010s). Results the study describes overall, beyond this receptor: Fewer deletions and N-nucleotide insertions were reportedly observed in CVID TCRbeta sequences, and highly modified clones with 13 or more V deletions were reportedly absent from CVID TCRbeta sequences.

Their target antigens are unknown. Library preparation used the immunoSEQ multiplex PCR assay. TCRdb holds this immuneACCESS table with in-frame rearrangements only. Some clones are missing; in checked studies, unresolved V genes explain under half, and the rest has no known cause. With about 42,000 clones recorded, this sample contains no clone counted only once. The ten largest account for roughly 6% of the sample. The sequencing input was peripheral blood mononuclear cells. These TCRs come from a human donor with common variable immunodeficiency.

In regard to this clone: The CDR3 is cut off 3 residues early in the read; its end comes from the germline J gene. The genes are TRBV2 and TRBJ1-5; 7 bases are shared with TRBD1. CDR1 is SNHLY, CDR2 FYNNEI, per germline. There are 15 residues in the CDR3. V was clipped by 3 bases and J by 4 bases; unmatched bases: 6. The CDR3: CASSDGTALNQPQHF. The part of the CDR3 DNA that was read is TGTGCCAGCAGTGATGGGACAGCTTTAAATCAGCCC. The variable domain in full, with the rest retrieved from reference TRBV2 and TRBJ1-5, is EPEVTQTPSHQVTQMGQEVILRCVPISNHLYFYWYRQILGQKVEFLVSFYNNEISEKSEIFDDQFSVERPDGSNFTLKIRSTKLEDSAMYFCASSDGTALNQPQHFGDGTRLSIL.

This clone was found many times. The CDR3 end falls 3 residues outside the read, so it is completed with the germline J gene. The chain has TRBV28 and TRBJ1-4, with a possible D match to TRBD1 (5 bases). This CDR3 is 15 amino acids long. V shed 5 bases and J shed 4 bases, with 14 bases lying between them. Per germline, CDR1 MDHEN and CDR2 SYDVKM. The CDR3 sequence is CASSRQPPGNEKLFF. CDR3 DNA (partial): TGTGCCAGCAGTCGACAGCCCCCCGGTAATGAAAAA. Full variable domain (remainder filled in from reference TRBV28 and TRBJ1-4): DVKVTQSSRYLVKRTGEKVFLECVQDMDHENMFWYRQDPGLGLRLIYFSYDVKMKEKGDIPEGYSVSREKKERFSLILESASTNQTSMYLCASSRQPPGNEKLFFGSGTQLSVL.

Regarding this clone: The missing CDR3 end, 3 residues past where the read stops, is filled in from the germline J gene. This rearrangement joins TRBV20-1 to TRBJ2-1; the match to TRBD2 covers 11 bases. V was clipped by 3 bases and J by 6 bases; unmatched bases: 4. Germline V gene lookup returns CDR1 DFQATT and CDR2 SNEGSKA (reference sequence). The CDR3 is 14 amino acids. Here the CDR3 reads CSASTSGSLNEQFF. CDR3 DNA (partial): TGCAGTGCTAGTACTAGCGGGAGTCTCAATGAG.

About this clone: The CDR3 end lies 3 residues beyond the end of the read and is filled in from the germline J gene. V and J are TRBV2 and TRBJ1-4, with D possibly being TRBD1 (5 bases). Germline V lookup: CDR1 SNHLY, CDR2 FYNNEI. This CDR3 region has 14 residues. Trimming removed 5 bases at V and 4 bases at J, with 11 bases between. Incomplete CDR3 DNA: TGTGCCAGCAGTCTTAGCAGGGTTAATGAAAAA. Translating gives CASSLSRVNEK. The whole CDR3 protein reads CASSLSRVNEKLFF.

This clone was counted only a few times. The sequence runs out 3 residues before the end of the CDR3; the remainder is reconstructed from the germline J gene. The V gene is TRBV2, the J gene TRBJ1-1; weak D call: TRBD1 (5 bases). CDR1 SNHLY and CDR2 FYNNEI come from the germline V gene. The V end was cut by 5 bases, the J end by 0 bases, with 19 bases between. The CDR3 runs 17 residues. The CDR3 here is CASSHPDRNSMNTEAFF. The CDR3 DNA, read in part, is TGTGCCAGCAGTCATCCTGACAGAAACTCTATGAACACTGAA.

This clone turned up a few times. The read stops 3 residues short of the end of the CDR3; the missing end is completed from the germline J gene. The rearrangement joins TRBV7-6 to TRBJ2-5, with 11 bases matching TRBD2. The J segment lost 2 bases and the V segment lost 2 bases, leaving 4 bases of the junction unmatched. The CDR3 totals 16 residues. Looked up from germline, CDR1 is SGHVS and CDR2 is FNYEAQ. The CDR3 bases that were read are TGTGCCAGCAGCTTATCTAGCGGGGGGTTACAAGAGACC. It codes for CASSLSSGGLQET. The entire CDR3 sequence reads CASSLSSGGLQETQYF. Looking up the rest from reference TRBV7-6 and TRBJ2-5 gives the full variable domain: GAGVSQSPRYKVTKRGQDVALRCDPISGHVSLYWYRQALGQGPEFLTYFNYEAQQDKSGLPNDRFSAERPEGSISTLTIQRTEQRDSAMYRCASSLSSGGLQETQYFGPGTRLLVL.

Of note for this clone: The read terminates 3 residues ahead of where the CDR3 ends, so the germline J gene completes it. The V call is TRBV13, the J call TRBJ2-7; 8 positions match TRBD1. Trimming took 5 bases from V and 1 from J; bases not matched to a gene: 7. Germline V lookup: CDR1 PRHDT, CDR2 FYEKMQ (reference sequence). The CDR3 totals 15 residues. The chain's CDR3 is CASSPSGTGSYEQYF. CDR3 bases read: TGTGCCAGCAGCCCCTCAGGGACAGGTTCCTACGAG.

This clone came up a few times. Read coverage stops 3 residues before the CDR3 terminus; the germline J gene supplies the remainder. The V gene is TRBV20-1, the J gene TRBJ2-3, with D possibly being TRBD2 (7 bases). V was pared by 2 bases and J by 6 bases, with 21 bases between. The CDR3 contains 16 residues. Germline values: CDR1 DFQATT, CDR2 SNEGSKA (reference sequence). The CDR3 loop reads CSARRGGTGREDTQYF. The sequenced CDR3 bases are TGCAGTGCTAGAAGGGGGGGAACGGGGAGGGAGGATACG.

The sample holds a few counts of this clone. The read terminates 3 residues before the CDR3 end, so the remaining end is supplied by the germline J gene. The rearrangement joins TRBV2 to TRBJ2-7; TRBD1 aligns across 8 bases. V shed 8 bases, J shed 5 bases, and the junction held 8 bases outside the gene matches. This CDR3 has 13 amino acids. Germline CDR1 reads SNHLY; CDR2 reads FYNNEI. CDR3 sequence reads: CASSDREHDEQYF. The part of the CDR3 DNA that was read is TGTGCCAGCTCGGACAGGGAGCACGACGAG.

There are a few counts of this clone. The DNA ends 3 residues before the CDR3 does, and the rest of the CDR3 is filled in from the germline J gene. The chain links TRBV6-2 or TRBV6-3 to TRBJ2-5; a possible D gene is TRBD2 (5 bases). The CDR3 covers 16 residues. The V end lost 0 bases, the J end lost 1 base, and 12 bases lay between the germline ends. In germline, CDR1 is MNHEY, CDR2 SVGEGT. The sequenced CDR3 bases are TGTGCCAGCAGTTACTCGCGATCTAGCTTCCAAGAGACC. Translation gives CASSYSRSSFQET. The entire CDR3 sequence reads CASSYSRSSFQETQYF.

This clone was recorded a few times. With the read ending 3 residues before the CDR3 end, the germline J gene is used to fill in that end. The rearrangement links TRBV29-1 to TRBJ2-5, with 7 bases that match TRBD1. The V gene's germline CDR1 is SQVTM and CDR2 ANQGSEA. V trimming: 4 bases; J trimming: 2 bases; junction bases outside the gene matches: 7. The length of the CDR3 is 14 residues. Partial CDR3 DNA: TGCAGCGTTGGGGGACAGTCTACTCAAGAGACC. Its protein is CSVGGQSTQET. The whole CDR3 sequence reads CSVGGQSTQETQYF.

This clone was detected many times. The CDR3 end falls 3 residues outside the read, so it is completed with the germline J gene. This sequence joins TRBV18 and TRBJ1-1; 7 bases are shared with TRBD1. Germline-derived CDR1 and CDR2 are KGHSH and LQKENI. The CDR3 totals 17 residues. V shed 3 bases and J 0 bases; nucleotides not matched to a gene: 10. The part of the CDR3 DNA that was read is TGTGCCAGCTCACCGAAACAGGGGCGGTCGGTGAACACTGAA. It yields the protein CASSPKQGRSVNTE. The whole CDR3 reads CASSPKQGRSVNTEAFF.

This clone has just a few counts. With the read ending 3 residues before the CDR3 end, the germline J gene is used to fill in that end. The chain links TRBV7-6 to TRBJ2-1, with 7 bases fitting TRBD1. The trim removed 3 bases at V and 3 bases at J, leaving 14 bases unmatched. CDR3 length equals 18 residues. Germline loops: CDR1 SGHVS, CDR2 FNYEAQ. This CDR3 is CASSFSPTGEVRYNEQFF. CDR3 DNA (partial): TGTGCCAGCAGCTTCTCTCCCACAGGGGAAGTTCGCTACAATGAG. The entire variable domain, with the rest obtained from reference TRBV7-6 and TRBJ2-1, is as follows: GAGVSQSPRYKVTKRGQDVALRCDPISGHVSLYWYRQALGQGPEFLTYFNYEAQQDKSGLPNDRFSAERPEGSISTLTIQRTEQRDSAMYRCASSFSPTGEVRYNEQFFGPGTRLTVL.

In this sample, this clone turned up many times. From the germline J gene comes the end of the CDR3, since the read stops 3 residues before it. The rearrangement links TRBV20-1 to TRBJ2-2, with 10 bases fitting TRBD2. With V trimmed by 1 base and J by 3 bases, 2 bases remained unmatched. CDR3 length: 15 residues. Germline values: CDR1 DFQATT, CDR2 SNEGSKA (reference sequence). Partial CDR3 DNA: TGCAGTGCTAGAGTTCTAGCGGGAGACACCGGGGAG. Its translation is CSARVLAGDTGE. Given in full, the CDR3 is CSARVLAGDTGELFF.

For this clone: The read gets to within 3 residues of the CDR3 end, and the germline J gene fills in the rest. The chain couples TRBV7-3 to TRBJ2-1; 7 nucleotides match TRBD2. CDR1 SGHTA and CDR2 FQGTGA come from the germline V gene. The CDR3 is 17 residues long. V was pared by 5 bases and J by 0 bases, with 10 bases of the junction left unmatched. CDR3 loop: CASSMGDYSGSYNEQFF. The CDR3 DNA, read in part, is TGTGCCAGCAGCATGGGGGACTATAGCGGCTCCTACAATGAG.

This clone was recorded many times. The missing CDR3 end, 3 residues past where the read stops, is filled in from the germline J gene. The chain uses TRBV5-1 and TRBJ2-2; D ambiguous. Germline loops: CDR1 SGHRS, CDR2 YFSETQ. Trimming left V 0 bases short and J 0 bases short, with 15 bases between. The CDR3 contains 18 residues. The CDR3 DNA, read in part, is TGCGCCAGCAGCTTGGCCTCTTCGTACAGCCCGAACACCGGGGAG. Protein product: CASSLASSYSPNTGE. The entire CDR3 protein reads CASSLASSYSPNTGELFF.

Worth noting for this clone: The read ends 3 residues early relative to the CDR3; the germline J gene fills the gap. This chain connects TRBV19 to TRBJ2-7, with D possibly matching TRBD2 (6 bases). Germline V lookup: CDR1 LNHDA, CDR2 SQIVND (reference sequence). Trimming took off 1 base at V and 3 bases at J, with 13 bases between the two ends. This CDR3 is 15 amino acids long. Incomplete CDR3 DNA: TGTGCCAGTAGTATAGGAGGAGGGGAGGTCTACGAG. Protein product: CASSIGGGEVYE. The entire CDR3 protein reads CASSIGGGEVYEQYF.

This clone was observed a handful of times. The read ends 3 residues shy of where the CDR3 ends; the end is completed using the germline J gene. The chain recombines TRBV7-6 with TRBJ2-2, with D possibly being TRBD1 (6 bases). This CDR3 has 15 residues. The germline V gene encodes CDR1 SGHVS and CDR2 FNYEAQ. Trimming took off 3 bases at V and 1 base at J, with 9 bases between the two ends. The CDR3 loop is CASSFGQRNTGELFF. The DNA read from the CDR3 is TGTGCCAGCAGCTTCGGACAGAGGAACACCGGGGAG.

This clone was seen at least ten times. The read gets to within 3 residues of the CDR3 end, and the germline J gene fills in the rest. The gene calls are TRBV6-1 and TRBJ2-1, with 7 bases lining up with TRBD2. This CDR3 has 14 residues. With V trimmed by 0 bases and J by 6 bases, 2 bases remained unmatched. Germline V lookup: CDR1 MNHNS, CDR2 SASEGT. The CDR3 protein is CASSEARLANEQFF. The sequenced part of the CDR3 DNA is TGTGCCAGCAGTGAAGCGCGACTAGCCAATGAG.

This clone was seen ten or more times. The read comes to an end 3 residues before the CDR3 does, leaving the germline J gene to fill in the end. The chain uses TRBV2 and TRBJ1-6; TRBD1 might be the D (6 bases). This CDR3 spans 14 amino acids. V dropped 6 bases and J dropped 7 bases, with 13 bases sitting between them. The germline V gene encodes CDR1 SNHLY and CDR2 FYNNEI. The CDR3 sequence: CASSVQGPNSPLHF. The CDR3 bases that were read are TGTGCCAGCAGCGTACAGGGCCCCAATTCACCC. Variable domain in full (rest from reference TRBV2 and TRBJ1-6): EPEVTQTPSHQVTQMGQEVILRCVPISNHLYFYWYRQILGQKVEFLVSFYNNEISEKSEIFDDQFSVERPDGSNFTLKIRSTKLEDSAMYFCASSVQGPNSPLHFGNGTRLTVT.

This clone was detected ten times or more. The observed sequence ends 3 residues before the CDR3 terminus, with the missing tail filled in from the germline J gene. The gene calls are TRBV5-1 and TRBJ2-3; 7 bases line up with TRBD2. The length of the CDR3 is 16 residues. Losses at the gene ends were 0 bases for V and 0 bases for J; bases not matched to a gene: 4. Germline V gene lookup returns CDR1 SGHRS and CDR2 YFSETQ. CDR3 loop: CASSLGLAASTDTQYF. The sequenced part of the CDR3 DNA is TGCGCCAGCAGCTTGGGGCTAGCGGCTAGCACAGATACG. Variable domain in full (rest from reference TRBV5-1 and TRBJ2-3): KAGVTQTPRYLIKTRGQQVTLSCSPISGHRSVSWYQQTPGQGLQFLFEYFSETQRNKGNFPGRFSGRQFSNSRSEMNVSTLELGDSALYLCASSLGLAASTDTQYFGPGTRLTVL.

This clone was detected ten times or more. The chain's CDR3 is CASSRQTGSGANVLTF. Incomplete CDR3 DNA: TGTGCCAGCTCACGACAGACAGGCTCTGGGGCCAACGTC. The gene calls are TRBV18 and TRBJ2-6; TRBD1 is a possible D gene (6 bases). The read halts 3 residues ahead of the CDR3 end, with the missing end drawn from the germline J gene. Germline V gives CDR1 KGHSH, CDR2 LQKENI. The CDR3 extends over 16 amino acids. V was trimmed by 4 bases and J by 0 bases, leaving 10 bases between them.

This clone was observed a handful of times. The CDR3 end falls 3 residues outside the read, so it is completed with the germline J gene. The chain employs TRBV2 and TRBJ2-7; D not certain. CDR3 length: 12 amino acids. Trimming shortened V by 5 bases and J by 2 bases, and 7 bases separated the two germline ends. Germline CDR1 SNHLY, CDR2 FYNNEI. The CDR3 bases that were read are TGTGCCAGCAGTCCAAGCCCCTACGAG. Protein: CASSPSPYE. The CDR3, in full, reads CASSPSPYEQYF.

This clone has at least ten counts. The read gets to within 3 residues of the CDR3 end, and the germline J gene fills in the rest. This rearrangement joins TRBV15 to TRBJ2-7, with D perhaps TRBD1 (6 bases). The CDR3 loop spans 15 amino acids. Germline CDR1 reads LNHNV; CDR2 reads YYDKDF (reference sequence). V lost 0 bases and J 0 bases, leaving 9 bases between the germline ends. Here the CDR3 reads CATSRDRGGSYEQYF. Incomplete CDR3 DNA: TGTGCCACCAGCAGAGATCGAGGGGGCTCCTACGAG.

This clone was observed many times. The CDR3 is cut off 3 residues early in the read; its end comes from the germline J gene. Different DNA sequences within this sample yield the same CDR3. The chain has TRBV2 and TRBJ1-4; 8 nucleotides align to TRBD1. Unmatched junction bases numbered 9, after V lost 6 bases and J lost 0 bases. The germline CDR1 and CDR2 sequences are SNHLY and FYNNEI. The CDR3 runs to 17 residues. The CDR3 loop is CASRETGQATTNEKLFF. The CDR3 bases that were read are TGTGCCAGCAGGGAGACGGGACAGGCAACAACTAATGAAAAA.

With respect to this clone: The observed sequence ends 3 residues before the CDR3 terminus, with the missing tail filled in from the germline J gene. This same CDR3 is encoded by further DNA sequences in the sample. The rearrangement joins TRBV30 to TRBJ1-5, with D tentatively TRBD1 (6 bases). The CDR3 covers 13 residues. V was pared by 0 bases and J by 4 bases, with 7 bases between. Germline CDR1 is GTSNPN and CDR2 is SVGIG (reference sequence). CDR3 bases read: TGTGCCTGGAGTGTGCAGGGGAATCAGCCC. This gives the protein CAWSVQGNQP. The entire CDR3 protein is CAWSVQGNQPQHF.

This clone has at least ten counts. CDR3 bases read: TGCAGCGTTGAAGGAGCTCCCGGGACAGGGAGGACTGAA. Encoded protein: CSVEGAPGTGRTE. The entire CDR3 is CSVEGAPGTGRTEAFF. The rearrangement uses TRBV29-1 and TRBJ1-1; the match to TRBD1 covers 9 bases. The sequenced fragment ends 3 residues before the CDR3 boundary, so the rest is inferred from the germline J gene. The CDR3 length is 16 residues. Unmatched junction bases numbered 11, after V lost 1 base and J lost 5 bases. Germline assignment: CDR1 SQVTM and CDR2 ANQGSEA.

This clone showed up many times. The read ends 3 residues shy of where the CDR3 ends; the end is completed using the germline J gene. The chain is built from TRBV10-3 and TRBJ2-3, with 8 bases lining up with TRBD2. CDR1 and CDR2 (germline): ENHRY, SYGVKD. This CDR3 is 15 amino acids long. Unmatched junction bases numbered 5, after V lost 5 bases and J lost 1 base. CDR3 bases read: TGTGCCATCAGTCCGACTAGCGAGGGCACAGATACG. It yields the protein CAISPTSEGTDT. The entire CDR3 is CAISPTSEGTDTQYF.